This is a list of T cell receptor beta chains from one sample in a study of neurological immune-mediated disorders. TCRdb called the 5' RACE reads again in MiXCR, with one record for every CDR3 protein. Of about 80,000 distinct CDR3 sequences listed, 5.8% are singletons. The sequenced material came from PBMCs. The source is a woman aged 55 to 70 with multiple sclerosis. CDR3s include the opening cysteine and the closing phenylalanine or tryptophan. The order of the fields is clone size, V gene, D gene, CDR3 length, J gene, CDR3 DNA, CDR3 protein. The D gene is left open where the match is weak. The size entry is marked missing in some rows and otherwise reads once, few, many or a size class.

clone size: many; V gene: TRBV20-1; D gene: -; CDR3 length: 11; J gene: TRBJ2-1; CDR3 DNA: TGCAGTGCCAAAGGGTTGGATGAGCAGTTCTTC; CDR3 protein: CSAKGLDEQFF
clone size: many; V gene: TRBV5-1; D gene: -; CDR3 length: 14; J gene: TRBJ1-1; CDR3 DNA: TGCGCCAGCAGCCCAATCCCTTCCAGCACTGAAGCTTTCTTT; CDR3 protein: CASSPIPSSTEAFF
clone size: -; V gene: TRBV5-1; D gene: -; CDR3 length: 15; J gene: TRBJ2-1; CDR3 DNA: TGCGCCAGCAGCTTGGTAGCGTGGGGGGAGAATGAGCAGTTCTTC; CDR3 protein: CASSLVAWGENEQFF
clone size: many; V gene: TRBV24-1; D gene: -; CDR3 length: 12; J gene: TRBJ1-5; CDR3 DNA: TGTGCCACCAGGGACCGGGTAGGACCCCAGCATTTT; CDR3 protein: CATRDRVGPQHF
clone size: many; V gene: TRBV5-1; D gene: TRBD1; CDR3 length: 16; J gene: TRBJ1-1; CDR3 DNA: TGCGCCAGCAAGGACAGGGCCAGCGCTCTGAACACTGAAGCTTTCTTT; CDR3 protein: CASKDRASALNTEAFF
clone size: -; V gene: TRBV28; D gene: TRBD1; CDR3 length: 15; J gene: TRBJ2-5; CDR3 DNA: TGTGCCAGCAGTTTCGGACAGGGGGCGCAAGAGACCCAGTACTTC; CDR3 protein: CASSFGQGAQETQYF
clone size: many; V gene: TRBV6-5; D gene: TRBD2; CDR3 length: 15; J gene: TRBJ2-1; CDR3 DNA: TGTGCCAGCAGGATTAGCGGGGGGACGGGGAATGAGCAGTTCTTC; CDR3 protein: CASRISGGTGNEQFF
clone size: many; V gene: TRBV30; D gene: -; CDR3 length: 12; J gene: TRBJ1-5; CDR3 DNA: TGTGCCTGGGGACGGTACAATCAGCCCCAGCATTTT; CDR3 protein: CAWGRYNQPQHF
clone size: many; V gene: TRBV20-1; D gene: TRBD1; CDR3 length: 15; J gene: TRBJ2-2; CDR3 DNA: TGCAGTGCTAGAACGGGACAGGGGAACACCGGGGAGCTGTTTTTT; CDR3 protein: CSARTGQGNTGELFF
clone size: few; V gene: TRBV10-1; D gene: -; CDR3 length: 15; J gene: TRBJ2-2; CDR3 DNA: TGCGCCAGCAGTCAAGGGATTGGGGTCACCGGGGAGCTGTTTTTT; CDR3 protein: CASSQGIGVTGELFF
clone size: many; V gene: TRBV29-1; D gene: -; CDR3 length: 13; J gene: TRBJ2-3; CDR3 DNA: TGCAGCGTTGCTGGCTCGGGGCTAGATACGCAGTATTTT; CDR3 protein: CSVAGSGLDTQYF
clone size: many; V gene: TRBV29-1; D gene: TRBD1; CDR3 length: 14; J gene: TRBJ1-2; CDR3 DNA: TGCAGCTCTTCCGGGGACAGGACCGACTATGGCTACACCTTC; CDR3 protein: CSSSGDRTDYGYTF
clone size: many; V gene: TRBV7-9; D gene: TRBD1; CDR3 length: 16; J gene: TRBJ2-1; CDR3 DNA: TGTGCCAGCAGCCCTCCCGGGACAGGGGCTCCCAATGAGCAGTTCTTC; CDR3 protein: CASSPPGTGAPNEQFF
clone size: many; V gene: TRBV20-1; D gene: -; CDR3 length: 14; J gene: TRBJ1-5; CDR3 DNA: TGCAGTGCTAGAAGACCCGCGGGGGATCAGCCCCAGCATTTT; CDR3 protein: CSARRPAGDQPQHF
clone size: few; V gene: TRBV14; D gene: -; CDR3 length: 14; J gene: TRBJ1-2; CDR3 DNA: TGTGCCAGCAGCCGGGAGGGATCCAACTATGGCTACACCTTC; CDR3 protein: CASSREGSNYGYTF
clone size: many; V gene: TRBV7-2; D gene: -; CDR3 length: 13; J gene: TRBJ1-1; CDR3 DNA: TGTGCCAGCAGCCGTTATACAGGATTAGAAGCTTTCTTT; CDR3 protein: CASSRYTGLEAFF
clone size: many; V gene: TRBV5-5; D gene: TRBD1; CDR3 length: 16; J gene: TRBJ2-6; CDR3 DNA: TGTGCCAGCAGCTCGTCGTGGACAGGTGGGGCCAACGTCCTGACTTTC; CDR3 protein: CASSSSWTGGANVLTF
clone size: many; V gene: TRBV5-1; D gene: TRBD1; CDR3 length: 19; J gene: TRBJ2-7; CDR3 DNA: TGCGCCAGCAGCTTCTCCGGGACAGCATTCCCCCCTTTGGGGAACGAGCAGTACTTC; CDR3 protein: CASSFSGTAFPPLGNEQYF
clone size: few; V gene: TRBV6-1; D gene: -; CDR3 length: 14; J gene: TRBJ1-1; CDR3 DNA: TGTGCCAGCAGTGAAGCGTGGAGGGACACTGAAGCTTTCTTT; CDR3 protein: CASSEAWRDTEAFF
clone size: many; V gene: TRBV5-1; D gene: -; CDR3 length: 12; J gene: TRBJ2-5; CDR3 DNA: TGCGCCAGTGCAGGGACCGAAGAGACCCAGTACTTC; CDR3 protein: CASAGTEETQYF